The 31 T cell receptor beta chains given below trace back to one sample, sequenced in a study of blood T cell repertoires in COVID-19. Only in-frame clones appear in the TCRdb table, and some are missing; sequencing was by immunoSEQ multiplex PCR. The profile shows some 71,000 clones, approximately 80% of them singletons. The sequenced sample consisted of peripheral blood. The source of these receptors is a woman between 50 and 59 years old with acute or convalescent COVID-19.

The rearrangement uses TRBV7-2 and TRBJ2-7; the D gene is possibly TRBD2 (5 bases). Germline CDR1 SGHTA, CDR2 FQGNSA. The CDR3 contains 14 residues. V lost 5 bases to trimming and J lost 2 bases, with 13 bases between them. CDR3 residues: CASSPPPGTYEQYF. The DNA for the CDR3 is TGTGCCAGCAGCCCGCCGCCCGGGACCTACGAGCAGTACTTC. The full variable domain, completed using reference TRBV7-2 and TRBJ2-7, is GAGVSQSPSNKVTEKGKDVELRCDPISGHTALYWYRQSLGQGLEFLIYFQGNSAPDKSGLPSDRFSAERTGGSVSTLTIQRTQQEDSAVYLCASSPPPGTYEQYFGPGTRLTVT.

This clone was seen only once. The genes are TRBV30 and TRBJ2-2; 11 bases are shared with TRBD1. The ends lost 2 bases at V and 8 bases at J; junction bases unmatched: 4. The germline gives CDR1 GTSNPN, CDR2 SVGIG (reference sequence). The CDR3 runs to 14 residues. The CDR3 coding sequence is TGTGCCTGGAGTAAGGACAGGGGGCAGGGGGAGCTGTTTTTT. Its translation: CAWSKDRGQGELFF.

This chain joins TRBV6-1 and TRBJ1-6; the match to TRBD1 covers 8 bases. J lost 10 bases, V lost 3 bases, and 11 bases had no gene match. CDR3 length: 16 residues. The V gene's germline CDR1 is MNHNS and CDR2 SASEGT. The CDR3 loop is CASSESGPGGRSPLHF. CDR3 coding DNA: TGTGCCAGCAGTGAGTCGGGACCAGGGGGCCGGTCACCCCTCCACTTT.

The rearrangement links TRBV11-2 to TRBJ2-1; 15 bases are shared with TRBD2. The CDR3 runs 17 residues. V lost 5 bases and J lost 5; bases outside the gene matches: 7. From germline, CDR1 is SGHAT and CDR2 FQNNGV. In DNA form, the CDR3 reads TGTGCCAGCAGCCGCCGGACTAGCGGGAGGGCCGACAATGAGCAGTTCTTC. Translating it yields CASSRRTSGRADNEQFF.

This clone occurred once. The CDR3 DNA is TGTGCCAGCAGCCCTAGACAGGCCATCAGGCCCCAGCATTTT. This codes for CASSPRQAIRPQHF. V is TRBV7-2 and J is TRBJ1-5; a weak D match, TRBD1 (6 bases). The CDR3 contains 14 residues. From germline, CDR1 is SGHTA and CDR2 FQGNSA. The germline V and J ends were trimmed by 5 bases and 9 bases, with 17 bases remaining between them.

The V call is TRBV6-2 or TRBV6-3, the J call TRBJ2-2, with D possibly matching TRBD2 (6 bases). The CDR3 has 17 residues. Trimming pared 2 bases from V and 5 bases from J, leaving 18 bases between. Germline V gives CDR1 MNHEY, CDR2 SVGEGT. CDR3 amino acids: CASSYAEGRRTTGELFF. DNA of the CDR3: TGTGCCAGCAGTTACGCGGAGGGCAGGAGGACAACCGGGGAGCTGTTTTTT.

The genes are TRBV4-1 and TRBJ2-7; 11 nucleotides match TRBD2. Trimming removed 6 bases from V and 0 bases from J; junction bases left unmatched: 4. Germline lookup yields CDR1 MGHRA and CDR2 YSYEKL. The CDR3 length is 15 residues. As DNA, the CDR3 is TGCGCCAGCAGTCGACTAGCGGGGATCTCCTACGAGCAGTACTTC. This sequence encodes CASSRLAGISYEQYF.

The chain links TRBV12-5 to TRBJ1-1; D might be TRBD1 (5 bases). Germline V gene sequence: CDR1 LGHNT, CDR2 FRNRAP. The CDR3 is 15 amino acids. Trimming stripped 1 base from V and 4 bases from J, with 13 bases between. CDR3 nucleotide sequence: TGTGCTAGTGGTTTGGCCTCCGGGGGGGGCACTGAAGCTTTCTTT. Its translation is CASGLASGGGTEAFF. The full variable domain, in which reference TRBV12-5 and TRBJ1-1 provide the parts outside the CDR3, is DARVTQTPRHKVTEMGQEVTMRCQPILGHNTVFWYRQTMMQGLELLAYFRNRAPLDDSGMPKDRFSAEMPDATLATLKIQPSEPRDSAVYFCASGLASGGGTEAFFGQGTRLTVV.

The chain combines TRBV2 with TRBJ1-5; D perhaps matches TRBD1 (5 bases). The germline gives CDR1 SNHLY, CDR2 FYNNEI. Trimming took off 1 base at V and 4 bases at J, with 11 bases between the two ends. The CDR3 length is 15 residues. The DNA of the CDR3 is TGTGCCAGCAGTGAAGTCCAGGGTGGAAATCAGCCCCAGCATTTT. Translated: CASSEVQGGNQPQHF.

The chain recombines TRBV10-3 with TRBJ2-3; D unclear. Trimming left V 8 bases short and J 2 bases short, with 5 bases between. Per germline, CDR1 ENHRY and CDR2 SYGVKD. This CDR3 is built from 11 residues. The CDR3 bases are TGTGCCATCGGCTCCACAGATACGCAGTATTTT. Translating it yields CAIGSTDTQYF.

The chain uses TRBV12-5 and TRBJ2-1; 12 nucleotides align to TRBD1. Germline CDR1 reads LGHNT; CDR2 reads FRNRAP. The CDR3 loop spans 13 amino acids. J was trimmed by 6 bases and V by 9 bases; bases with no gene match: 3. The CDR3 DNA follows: TGTGCTAGCGGGACAGGGGGCTTCAATGAGCAGTTCTTC. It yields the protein CASGTGGFNEQFF. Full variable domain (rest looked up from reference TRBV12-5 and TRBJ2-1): DARVTQTPRHKVTEMGQEVTMRCQPILGHNTVFWYRQTMMQGLELLAYFRNRAPLDDSGMPKDRFSAEMPDATLATLKIQPSEPRDSAVYFCASGTGGFNEQFFGPGTRLTVL.

CDR3 loop: CASRLAVPNEQFF. The CDR3 nucleotides are TGTGCCAGCAGGCTAGCGGTGCCCAATGAGCAGTTCTTC. The genes are TRBV6-5 and TRBJ2-1; TRBD2 matches at 7 bases. The junction had 5 bases not matched to a gene; V was cut back by 6 bases and J by 6 bases. This CDR3 contains 13 residues. Germline V lookup: CDR1 MNHEY, CDR2 SVGAGI.

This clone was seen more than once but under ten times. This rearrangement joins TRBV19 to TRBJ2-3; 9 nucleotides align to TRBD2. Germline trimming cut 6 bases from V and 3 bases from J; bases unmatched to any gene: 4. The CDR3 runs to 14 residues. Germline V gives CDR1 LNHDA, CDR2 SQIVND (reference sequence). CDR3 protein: CASRAGGPTDTQYF. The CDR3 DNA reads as TGTGCCAGTAGGGCGGGAGGGCCGACAGATACGCAGTATTTT.

The CDR3 is CASSQEVGHSLLQGARREQYF. In nucleotides, the CDR3 is TGTGCCAGCAGCCAAGAAGTTGGGCACTCATTACTACAGGGGGCGCGTCGCGAGCAGTACTTC. The chain uses TRBV4-2 and TRBJ2-7; 9 positions match TRBD1. Germline V gene sequence: CDR1 LGHNA, CDR2 YNFKEQ. The CDR3 extends over 21 amino acids. After removal of 0 bases from V and 6 bases from J, the junction contained 24 bases not matched to a gene.

The CDR3 DNA sequence: TGTGCCTGGGGCAGGGTACCGTCTGGCTACACCTTC. Protein sequence: CAWGRVPSGYTF. V usage is TRBV30 and J usage is TRBJ1-2, with a tentative D call TRBD1 (5 bases). The V end lost 5 bases, the J end lost 7 bases, and 14 bases lay between the germline ends. Germline-derived CDR1 and CDR2 are GTSNPN and SVGIG (reference sequence). The CDR3 contains 12 residues. The full variable domain, rest sourced from reference TRBV30 and TRBJ1-2, is SQTIHQWPATLVQPVGSPLSLECTVEGTSNPNLYWYRQAAGRGLQLLFYSVGIGQISSEVPQNLSASRPQDRQFILSSKKLLLSDSGFYLCAWGRVPSGYTFGSGTRLTVV.

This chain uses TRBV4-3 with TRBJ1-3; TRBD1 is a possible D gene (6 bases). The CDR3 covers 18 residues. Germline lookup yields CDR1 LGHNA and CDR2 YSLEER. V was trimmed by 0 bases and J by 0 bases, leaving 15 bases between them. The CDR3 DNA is TGCGCCAGCAGCCAAGATCTTGGACAGCCGAGCTCTGGAAACACCATATATTTT. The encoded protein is CASSQDLGQPSSGNTIYF.

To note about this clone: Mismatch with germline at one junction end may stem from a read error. DNA of the CDR3: TGCGCCAGCAGCCAAGAAGCGGGGGCGACGCTGTATTTT. Encoded protein: CASSQEAGATLYF. The V gene is TRBV4-3, the J gene TRBJ2-3, with 8 bases identical to TRBD2. This CDR3 has 13 amino acids. Germline-derived CDR1 and CDR2 are LGHNA and YSLEER.

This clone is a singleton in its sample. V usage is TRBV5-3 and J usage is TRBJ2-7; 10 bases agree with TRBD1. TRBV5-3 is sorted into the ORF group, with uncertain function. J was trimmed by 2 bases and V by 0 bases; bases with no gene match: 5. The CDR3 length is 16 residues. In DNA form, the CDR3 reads TGTGCCAGAAGCTTGGCATCGACAGGGGGCCCCTACGAGCAGTACTTC. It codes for CARSLASTGGPYEQYF.

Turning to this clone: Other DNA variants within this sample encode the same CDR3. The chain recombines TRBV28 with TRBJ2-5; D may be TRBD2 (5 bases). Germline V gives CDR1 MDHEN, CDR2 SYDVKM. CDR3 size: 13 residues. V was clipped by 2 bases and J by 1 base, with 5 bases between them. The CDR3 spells CASSLSGQETQYF. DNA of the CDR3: TGTGCCAGCAGTTTAAGCGGCCAAGAGACCCAGTACTTC.

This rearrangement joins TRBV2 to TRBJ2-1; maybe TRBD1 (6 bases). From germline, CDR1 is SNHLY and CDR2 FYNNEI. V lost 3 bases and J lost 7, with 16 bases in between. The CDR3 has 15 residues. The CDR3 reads CASSERAGQRNEQFF. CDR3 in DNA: TGTGCCAGCAGTGAGAGGGCCGGACAGCGGAATGAGCAGTTCTTC.

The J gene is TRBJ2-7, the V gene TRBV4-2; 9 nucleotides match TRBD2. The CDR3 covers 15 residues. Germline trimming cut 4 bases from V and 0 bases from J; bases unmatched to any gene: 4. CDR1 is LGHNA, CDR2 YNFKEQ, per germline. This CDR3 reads CASSPTSGSSYEQYF. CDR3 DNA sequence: TGTGCCAGCAGCCCGACTAGCGGAAGCTCCTACGAGCAGTACTTC.

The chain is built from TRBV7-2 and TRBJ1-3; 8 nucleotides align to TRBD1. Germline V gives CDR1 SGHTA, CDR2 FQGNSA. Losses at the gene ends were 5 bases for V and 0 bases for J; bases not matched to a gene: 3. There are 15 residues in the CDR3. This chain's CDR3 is CASSIDRGSGNTIYF. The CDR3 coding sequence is TGTGCCAGCAGCATCGACAGGGGCTCTGGAAACACCATATATTTT.

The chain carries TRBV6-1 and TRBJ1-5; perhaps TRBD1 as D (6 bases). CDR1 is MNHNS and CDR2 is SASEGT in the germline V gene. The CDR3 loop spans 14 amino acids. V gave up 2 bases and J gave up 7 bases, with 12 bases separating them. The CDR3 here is CASSETGLYQPQHF. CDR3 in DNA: TGTGCCAGCAGTGAAACAGGGTTGTACCAGCCCCAGCATTTT.

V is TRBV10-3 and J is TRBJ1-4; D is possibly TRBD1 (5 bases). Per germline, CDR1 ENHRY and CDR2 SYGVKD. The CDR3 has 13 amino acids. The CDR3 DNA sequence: TGTGCTATCGGTATGACAGAAAATGAAAAACTGTTTTTT. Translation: CAIGMTENEKLFF.

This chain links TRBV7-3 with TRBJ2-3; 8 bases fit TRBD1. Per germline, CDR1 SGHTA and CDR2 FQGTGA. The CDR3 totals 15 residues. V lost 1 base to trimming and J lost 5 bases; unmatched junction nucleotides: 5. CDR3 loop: CASSLNRGEGDTQYF. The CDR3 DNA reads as TGTGCCAGCAGCTTAAACAGGGGGGAAGGAGATACGCAGTATTTT.

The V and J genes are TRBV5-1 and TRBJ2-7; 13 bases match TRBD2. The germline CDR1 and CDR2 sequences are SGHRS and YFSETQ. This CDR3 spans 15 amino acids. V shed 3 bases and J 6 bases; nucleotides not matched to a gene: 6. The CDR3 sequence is CASSSGLAGVTEQYF. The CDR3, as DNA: TGCGCCAGCAGCTCCGGACTAGCGGGAGTTACCGAGCAGTACTTC.

The CDR3 DNA reads as TGTGCCAGCAGCATAGCCCCCGTGACAGCGGGAGGGTCCTACGAGCAGTACTTC. This encodes CASSIAPVTAGGSYEQYF. The chain combines TRBV11-3 with TRBJ2-7; the match to TRBD2 covers 10 bases. Trimming at V came to 5 bases and at J to 1 base, leaving 14 bases not matched to a gene. CDR1 SGHNT and CDR2 YENEEA come from the germline V gene. The CDR3 totals 18 residues.

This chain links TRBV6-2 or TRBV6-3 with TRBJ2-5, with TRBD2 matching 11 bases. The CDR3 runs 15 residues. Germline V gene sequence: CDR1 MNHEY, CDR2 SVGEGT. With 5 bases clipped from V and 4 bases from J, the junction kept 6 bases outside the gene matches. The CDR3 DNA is TGTGCCAGCAGTCGGGGTAGCGGGGGGGCAGAGACCCAGTACTTC. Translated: CASSRGSGGAETQYF.

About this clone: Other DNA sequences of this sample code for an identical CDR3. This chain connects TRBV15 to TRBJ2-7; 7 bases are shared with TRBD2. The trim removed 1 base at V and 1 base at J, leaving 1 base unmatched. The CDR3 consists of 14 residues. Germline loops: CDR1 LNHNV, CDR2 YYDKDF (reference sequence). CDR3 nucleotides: TGTGCCACCAGCAGAGGGGGGGGATCCTACGAGCAGTACTTC. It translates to CATSRGGGSYEQYF.

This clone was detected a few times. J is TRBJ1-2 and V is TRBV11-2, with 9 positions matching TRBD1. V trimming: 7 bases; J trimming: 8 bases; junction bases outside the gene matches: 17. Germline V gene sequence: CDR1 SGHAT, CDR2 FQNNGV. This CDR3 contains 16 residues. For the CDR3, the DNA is TGTGCCAGCAAATCCATAACCCGAGGACAGGGGCGAGGCTACACCTTC. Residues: CASKSITRGQGRGYTF.

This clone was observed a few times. CDR3 in DNA: TGCGCCAGCAGTCGAACAGGGGGTGTGAACACTGAAGCTTTCTTT. Translation: CASSRTGGVNTEAFF. The chain carries TRBV23-1 and TRBJ1-1; 8 positions match TRBD1. TRBV23-1 is an ORF, and what it does is uncertain. This CDR3 is built from 15 residues. V lost 4 bases to trimming and J lost 0 bases; unmatched junction nucleotides: 4.